A selection of T cell receptor beta chains follows, all from one sample in a study of identical twins. TCRdb ran MiXCR on the 5' RACE reads and lists one entry per CDR3 protein. Altogether roughly 1,500,000 distinct CDR3 sequences are present, roughly a third being singletons, with the ten largest covering under 0.35%. Sample: cord blood. Receptors originate from a newborn girl in good health. Both conserved end residues are part of each CDR3. The D gene is left open where the match is weak. Clone size is stated in some rows and not others, as once, few, many or a class when expanded.

DNA: TGCAGTGCTAGAGACCGCCCGGGTGGCTACACCTTC; CDR3: CSARDRPGGYTF; size: -; J: TRBJ1-2; length: 12; V: TRBV20-1; D: -
DNA: TGCGCCAGCAGCTTCTCTAGCGGGATTAAGTACAATGAGCAGTTCTTC; CDR3: CASSFSSGIKYNEQFF; size: -; J: TRBJ2-1; length: 16; V: TRBV5-1; D: TRBD2
DNA: TGTGCCAGCAGCGTAGCTACCGGGACAGGCTACGAGCAGTACTTC; CDR3: CASSVATGTGYEQYF; size: -; J: TRBJ2-7; length: 15; V: TRBV9; D: TRBD1
DNA: TGCGCCAGCAGCTTGCAACAGGGGCGGACCGGGGAGCTGTTTTTT; CDR3: CASSLQQGRTGELFF; size: -; J: TRBJ2-2; length: 15; V: TRBV5-1; D: TRBD1
DNA: TGCGCCAGCAAGGAGACTACCTCCCACAATGAGCAGTTCTTC; CDR3: CASKETTSHNEQFF; size: few; J: TRBJ2-1; length: 14; V: TRBV5-1; D: -
DNA: TGCGCCAGCAGCCACCCCTGGGGCTTCCCGTCCTACAATGAGCAGTTCTTC; CDR3: CASSHPWGFPSYNEQFF; size: -; J: TRBJ2-1; length: 17; V: TRBV4-1; D: -
DNA: TGTGCCAGCAGTCGGGCACAGGGCTCCTACAATGAGCAGTACTTC; CDR3: CASSRAQGSYNEQYF; size: -; J: TRBJ2-7; length: 15; V: TRBV3-1; D: -
DNA: TGCGCCAGCTCCCAACTTGGACTAGCGGATTCCTACGAGCAGTACTTC; CDR3: CASSQLGLADSYEQYF; size: -; J: TRBJ2-7; length: 16; V: TRBV10-2; D: TRBD2
DNA: TGCGCCAGCAGCTTACGGACTAGCCCTGCCCGGAACACAGATACGCAGTATTTT; CDR3: CASSLRTSPARNTDTQYF; size: few; J: TRBJ2-3; length: 18; V: TRBV5-1; D: TRBD2
DNA: TGTGCCAGCAGGCCCGGACAGTACTATGGCTACACCTTC; CDR3: CASRPGQYYGYTF; size: few; J: TRBJ1-2; length: 13; V: TRBV6-5; D: -
DNA: TGCGCCAGCAGCTTGGGACTAGCGGTGAACAATGAGCAGTTCTTC; CDR3: CASSLGLAVNNEQFF; size: many; J: TRBJ2-1; length: 15; V: TRBV5-1; D: TRBD2
DNA: TGCATCACGGGACGGGGCTCCTACAATGAGCGGTTCTTC; CDR3: CITGRGSYNERFF; size: -; J: TRBJ2-1; length: 13; V: TRBV20-1; D: -
DNA: TGTGCCAGCCTCATCAGAGGCAGGAATTCACCCCTCCACTTT; CDR3: CASLIRGRNSPLHF; size: -; J: TRBJ1-6; length: 14; V: TRBV28; D: -
DNA: TGTGCCAGCAGTTTTAGTCTGGCACCGGGACTAGCGCCCGTCACAGATACGCAGTATTTT; CDR3: CASSFSLAPGLAPVTDTQYF; size: few; J: TRBJ2-3; length: 20; V: TRBV28; D: TRBD2
DNA: TGTGCCACCAGTGATTCCCGGACAGGGGGTTTCGAGCAGTACTTC; CDR3: CATSDSRTGGFEQYF; size: -; J: TRBJ2-7; length: 15; V: TRBV24-1; D: TRBD1
DNA: TGTGCCAGCAGCGGGCAGGGCATGGGTACGCAGTATTTT; CDR3: CASSGQGMGTQYF; size: few; J: TRBJ2-3; length: 13; V: TRBV25-1; D: -
DNA: TGTGCCAGCAGTCATAGCGGGGGCCAAGAGACCCAGTACTTC; CDR3: CASSHSGGQETQYF; size: few; J: TRBJ2-5; length: 14; V: TRBV9; D: TRBD2
DNA: TGTGCCAGCAGTCCTACCGGGACTAGCGCCTTATACGAGCAGTACTTC; CDR3: CASSPTGTSALYEQYF; size: -; J: TRBJ2-7; length: 16; V: TRBV27; D: TRBD2
DNA: TGTGCCAGCAAGACCGGCAATGAGCAGTACTTC; CDR3: CASKTGNEQYF; size: -; J: TRBJ2-5; length: 11; V: TRBV11-2; D: -
DNA: TGTGCCAGCAGCCGCGGGACTATGGATTCGCAGTATTTT; CDR3: CASSRGTMDSQYF; size: few; J: TRBJ2-3; length: 13; V: TRBV9; D: TRBD2
DNA: TGTGCCAGCACGGCGGACACCTTC; CDR3: CASTADTF; size: few; J: TRBJ1-2; length: 8; V: TRBV2; D: -
DNA: TGCAGTGCCGGGGGGACTAGCGTTCAAGAGACCCAGTACTTC; CDR3: CSAGGTSVQETQYF; size: -; J: TRBJ2-5; length: 14; V: TRBV20-1; D: TRBD2
DNA: TGTGCCAGCAGTGCGGACAGGGTATACAATGAGCAGTTCTTC; CDR3: CASSADRVYNEQFF; size: few; J: TRBJ2-1; length: 14; V: TRBV6-1; D: TRBD1
DNA: TGCAGTGCCCGTGGGGGACTTCACAATGAGCAGTTCTTC; CDR3: CSARGGLHNEQFF; size: -; J: TRBJ2-1; length: 13; V: TRBV20-1; D: -
DNA: TGTGCCAGCAGACTATTGGGGGCAAGTCCCTACGAGCAGTACTTC; CDR3: CASRLLGASPYEQYF; size: -; J: TRBJ2-7; length: 15; V: TRBV6-1; D: -
DNA: TGTGCCAGCAGTTGGACAGGCCCCATGAACACTGAAGCTTTCTTT; CDR3: CASSWTGPMNTEAFF; size: -; J: TRBJ1-1; length: 15; V: TRBV6-1; D: TRBD1
DNA: TGTGCCAGTAGGGACGGACAGGGACTATACAATGAGCAGTTCTTC; CDR3: CASRDGQGLYNEQFF; size: -; J: TRBJ2-1; length: 15; V: TRBV19; D: -
DNA: TGTGCCAGCACCCGGGGACAGGGGACCTATGGCTACACCTTC; CDR3: CASTRGQGTYGYTF; size: few; J: TRBJ1-2; length: 14; V: TRBV28; D: TRBD1
DNA: TGTGCCAGCAGCTCCGGGACTAGCGGGCGCACAGATACGCAGTATTTT; CDR3: CASSSGTSGRTDTQYF; size: few; J: TRBJ2-3; length: 16; V: TRBV7-2; D: TRBD2
DNA: TGCAGTGCTAGAGCTCCCCCGGGACTAGCGGGAGTACCCTACGAGCAGTACTTC; CDR3: CSARAPPGLAGVPYEQYF; size: -; J: TRBJ2-7; length: 18; V: TRBV20-1; D: TRBD2
DNA: TGTGCCAGCAGGAGAGCGGGTTCTCAATACAATGAGCAGTTCTTC; CDR3: CASRRAGSQYNEQFF; size: few; J: TRBJ2-1; length: 15; V: TRBV12-3/TRBV12-4; D: -
DNA: TGCGCCAGCAGCTTGGGTCGGGGAAACATTCAGTACTTC; CDR3: CASSLGRGNIQYF; size: many; J: TRBJ2-4; length: 13; V: TRBV5-1; D: -
DNA: TGCAGTGCCACCCCTTGGGGGGCCGGCAACTATGGCTACACCTTC; CDR3: CSATPWGAGNYGYTF; size: -; J: TRBJ1-2; length: 15; V: TRBV20-1; D: -
DNA: TGTGCCACCAACCCTGACAACCTGGATGGCTACACCTTC; CDR3: CATNPDNLDGYTF; size: -; J: TRBJ1-2; length: 13; V: TRBV6-1; D: -
DNA: TGTGCCAGCAGCTCGTCCGGGCTTCGGGGCACTGAAGCTTTCTTT; CDR3: CASSSSGLRGTEAFF; size: -; J: TRBJ1-1; length: 15; V: TRBV7-6; D: -
DNA: TGTGCCAGCTCACCCACTCAAGAGACCCAGTACTTC; CDR3: CASSPTQETQYF; size: many; J: TRBJ2-5; length: 12; V: TRBV18; D: -